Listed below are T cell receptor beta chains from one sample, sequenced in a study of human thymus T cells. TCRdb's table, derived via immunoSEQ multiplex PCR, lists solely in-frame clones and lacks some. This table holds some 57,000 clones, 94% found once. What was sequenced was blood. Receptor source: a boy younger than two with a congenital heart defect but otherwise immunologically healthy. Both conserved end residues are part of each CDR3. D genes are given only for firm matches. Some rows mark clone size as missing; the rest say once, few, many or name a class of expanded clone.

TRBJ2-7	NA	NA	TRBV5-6	TGTGCCAGCAGCTTGTTGGGGGGCCTCTACGAGCAGTACTTC	CASSLLGGLYEQYF
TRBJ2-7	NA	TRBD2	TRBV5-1	TGCGCCAGCAGCTTGGCCTCCGGGACTAGCGGCTACGAGCAGTACTTC	CASSLASGTSGYEQYF
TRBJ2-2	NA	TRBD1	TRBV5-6	TGTGCCAGCAGCTCTCGACAGGGGGGGAACACCGGGGAGCTGTTTTTT	CASSSRQGGNTGELFF
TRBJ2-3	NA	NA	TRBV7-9	TGTGCCAGCAGCAACACTTCTTACTCCGTGGGCACAGATACGCAGTATTTT	CASSNTSYSVGTDTQYF
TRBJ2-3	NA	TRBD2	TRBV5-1	TGCGCCAGCAGCTTGGGACCGCTTGGCGGCGGGGGGGCGGTCCTTAGCACAGATACGCAGTATTTT	CASSLGPLGGGGAVLSTDTQYF
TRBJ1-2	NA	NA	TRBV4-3	TGCGCCAGCAGCCAAGATCGGCCCGGGGGAGGGAGTGGCTACACCTTC	CASSQDRPGGGSGYTF
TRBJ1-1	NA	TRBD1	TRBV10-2	TGCGCCAGCAGGACAGGGTACACTGAAGCTTTCTTT	CASRTGYTEAFF
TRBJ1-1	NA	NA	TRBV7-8	TGTGCCAGCAGCCTCCGGACTGCCCTTACGAACACTGAAGCTTTCTTT	CASSLRTALTNTEAFF
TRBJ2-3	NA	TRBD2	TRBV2	TGTGCCAGCAGTGACGTTCGGGAGGTACCAGATACGCAGTATTTT	CASSDVREVPDTQYF
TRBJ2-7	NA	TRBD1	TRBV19	TGTGCCAGTAGTATCAGACAGGGTAACTACGAGCAGTACTTC	CASSIRQGNYEQYF
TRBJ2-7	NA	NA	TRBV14	TGTGCCAGCAGCCAAGGGAACGAGCAGTACTTC	CASSQGNEQYF
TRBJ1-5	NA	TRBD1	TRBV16	TGTGCCAGCAGCCAATCAGGGGGCGCCAATCAGCCCCAGCATTTT	CASSQSGGANQPQHF
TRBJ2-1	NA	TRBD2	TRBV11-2	TGTGCCAGCAGCTTAACAACCTCCGGGACTAGCGTATATGAGCAGTTCTTC	CASSLTTSGTSVYEQFF
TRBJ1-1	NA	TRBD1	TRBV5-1	TGCGCCAGCAGCTCCCACCAGGGGGCGCGTACTGAAGCTTTCTTT	CASSSHQGARTEAFF
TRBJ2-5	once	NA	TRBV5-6	TGTGCCAGCAGCTTGAGGTATGCTCTATTCCAAGAGACCCAGTACTTC	CASSLRYALFQETQYF
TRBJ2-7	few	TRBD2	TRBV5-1	TGCGCCAGCAGCTTGACTAGCGGCTCCTACGAGCAGTACTTC	CASSLTSGSYEQYF
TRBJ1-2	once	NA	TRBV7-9	TGTGCCAGCAGCTTAGTACCTGGGGGAAACTATGGCTACACCTTC	CASSLVPGGNYGYTF
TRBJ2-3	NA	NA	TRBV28	TGTGCCAGCAGTTTGGGCCCGGATACGCAGTATTTT	CASSLGPDTQYF
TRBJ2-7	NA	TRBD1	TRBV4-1	TGCGCCAGCAGCCAAGGGACAGGGGGCTCCTACGAGCAGTACTTC	CASSQGTGGSYEQYF
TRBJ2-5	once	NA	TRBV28	TGTGCCAGCAGCCGACGGACTTGGGAGACCCAGTACTTC	CASSRRTWETQYF
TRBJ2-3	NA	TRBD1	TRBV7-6	TGTGCCAGCAGCTTAGTTAGACAGGGGGCGAGGGATACGCAGTATTTT	CASSLVRQGARDTQYF
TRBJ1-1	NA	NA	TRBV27	TGTGCCAGCAGTCCGTCGGGACACTCCCGGGACATGAACACTGAAGCTTTCTTT	CASSPSGHSRDMNTEAFF
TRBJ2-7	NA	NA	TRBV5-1	TGCGCCAGCAGCTTGGGTCGCTCCTACGAGCAGTACTTC	CASSLGRSYEQYF
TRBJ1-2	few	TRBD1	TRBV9	TGTGCCAGCAGCGCTCACGAGACAGGGAATGGCTACACCTTC	CASSAHETGNGYTF
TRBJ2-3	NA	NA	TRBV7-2	TGTGCCAGCAGCGGAGGAGGGACAGATACGCAGTATTTT	CASSGGGTDTQYF
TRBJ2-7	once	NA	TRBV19	TGTGCCAGTAGTATGGCGGGCCGGACCTACGAGCAGTACTTC	CASSMAGRTYEQYF
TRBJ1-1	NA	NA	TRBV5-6	TGTGCCAGCAGCTTGGCAGGGTCCTTCCCCCATTTT	CASSLAGSFPHF
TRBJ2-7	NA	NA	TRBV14	TGTGCCAGCAGCCAAGATTCGGACAGCTCCTACGAGCAGTACTTC	CASSQDSDSSYEQYF